The following is a TCR beta chain sequence with its context. The data were obtained in a study of blood T cells in healthy people across ages. Sample-barcoded 5' priming and a J-beta primer mix drove a second PCR of about 6 to 11 cycles. TCRdb independently ran MiXCR on the 5' RACE reads; one entry per CDR3 protein. The sample includes roughly 1.4 million distinct CDR3 sequences, 59% of them seen just once. The V and J ends lost 0 bases and 0 bases respectively, with 5 bases between them. The CDR3 has 14 residues. Germline CDR1 GTSNPN, CDR2 SVGIG (reference sequence). The TCR sequence derives from a man between 18 and 35 years old in good health. The sample consisted of blood. The chain carries TRBV30 and TRBJ1-4, with D possibly being TRBD1 (5 bases). The CDR3 coding sequence is TGTGCCTGGAGTGTAGGGGCAACTAATGAAAAACTGTTTTTT. It codes for CAWSVGATNEKLFF.